This TCR beta chain derives from a study of OX40 agonist ivuxolimab in advanced cancers. The CDR3 length is 15 residues. The germline gives CDR1 MNHNY, CDR2 SVGAGI (reference sequence). Unmatched junction bases numbered 4, after V lost 2 bases and J lost 6 bases. Generated by immunoSEQ multiplex PCR, the TCRdb table keeps only in-frame clones and is missing some. The data hold about 60,000 clones, with about 91% observed a single time. The genes are TRBV6-6 and TRBJ2-1; the match to TRBD2 covers 10 bases. This receptor was obtained from an adult with an advanced solid tumor such as melanoma, head and neck, liver or kidney cancer. Sequencing used CD4+ or CD8+ T cells sorted from blood, obtained in a trial of the OX40 agonist ivuxolimab. This CDR3 reads CASSYLAGEGNEQFF. The CDR3 nucleotides read TGTGCCAGCAGTTACCTAGCGGGAGAGGGCAATGAGCAGTTCTTC.